One sample yielded the 26 T cell receptor beta chains listed below, sequenced in a study of regulatory T cells in long-lasting Graves disease. The TCR beta library used iRepertoire HTBI primers with Arm-PCR amplification of CDR3. Using its own MiXCR run on the multiplex PCR reads, TCRdb lists one record per CDR3 protein. The top ten clones hold 22% of a sample with roughly 420,000 distinct CDR3 sequences, about 14% of them seen once. Time point indicated: newly diagnosed GD, antithyroid drugs for less than 3 months. PBMCs provided the RNA from which the TCR library was made. Source: peripheral blood mononuclear cells (PBMCs), taken at new diagnosis, from a patient treated with antithyroid drugs. These receptor sequences come from a female donor with Graves disease.

This clonotype was observed at least ten times. The chain has TRBV20-1 and TRBJ2-7, with TRBD1 matching over 8 bases. The length of the CDR3 is 13 residues. Germline loops: CDR1 DFQATT, CDR2 SNEGSKA (reference sequence). V trimming: 6 bases; J trimming: 3 bases; junction bases outside the gene matches: 7. The CDR3 here is CSASTGVDYEQYF. Written as DNA, the CDR3 is TGCAGTGCCTCGACAGGGGTGGACTACGAGCAGTACTTC.

This clonotype was seen many times. The V gene is TRBV27, the J gene TRBJ2-7, with a weak D call TRBD1 (6 bases). V gave up 7 bases and J gave up 3 bases, with 19 bases separating them. Germline loops: CDR1 MNHEY, CDR2 SMNVEV (reference sequence). The CDR3 has 15 residues. The CDR3, as DNA: TGTGCCAGCAAACAGGGATCGTTACTTTACTACGAGCAGTACTTC. Encoded protein: CASKQGSLLYYEQYF.

This clonotype was recorded at least ten times. This sequence joins TRBV29-1 and TRBJ2-1, with TRBD1 as a possible D gene (6 bases). Germline V gene sequence: CDR1 SQVTM, CDR2 ANQGSEA. The ends were cut back, 8 bases at V and 0 bases at J, with 14 bases in the middle. CDR3 length equals 14 residues. CDR3 sequence reads: CSPSTGSSYNEQFF. CDR3 sequence (DNA): TGCAGCCCCTCAACAGGGAGCTCCTACAATGAGCAGTTCTTC.

This clonotype was counted between two and nine times. The chain is built from TRBV15 and TRBJ2-4; a weak D match, TRBD1 (6 bases). Germline assignment: CDR1 LNHNV and CDR2 YYDKDF (reference sequence). The CDR3 is made up of 14 amino acids. V was cut by 0 bases and J by 8 bases, with 11 bases left in between. CDR3 sequence reads: CATSRENRDDIQYF. CDR3 DNA sequence: TGTGCCACCAGCAGAGAAAACAGGGACGACATTCAGTACTTC. The full variable domain, with the rest looked up from reference TRBV15 and TRBJ2-4, is DAMVIQNPRYQVTQFGKPVTLSCSQTLNHNVMYWYQQKSSQAPKLLFHYYDKDFNNEADTPDNFQSRRPNTSFCFLDIRSPGLGDTAMYLCATSRENRDDIQYFGAGTRLSVL.

This clonotype appeared many times. The rearrangement uses TRBV12-3 or TRBV12-4 and TRBJ2-7; D perhaps matches TRBD2 (5 bases). CDR3 size: 14 residues. The V end lost 1 base, the J end lost 2 bases, and 9 bases lay between the germline ends. In DNA, the CDR3 is TGTGCCAGCAGTTTAGAAAGGCGGGCCTACGAGCAGTACTTC. Translated: CASSLERRAYEQYF.

On this clonotype: This may be a read error, as it is one base from a much larger clone. The V gene is TRBV6-1, the J gene TRBJ1-2, with 7 bases lining up with TRBD1. V trimming: 5 bases; J trimming: 0 bases; junction bases outside the gene matches: 6. The CDR3 sequence is 15 residues long. The germline gives CDR1 MNHNS, CDR2 SASEGT. CDR3 sequence: CASSNPGTANYGYTF. In nucleotides, the CDR3 is TGTGCCAGCAGTAACCCCGGGACAGCTAACTATGGCTACACCTTC.

This clonotype was recorded many times. This chain uses TRBV12-3 or TRBV12-4 with TRBJ2-1; D may be TRBD1 (5 bases). The CDR3 loop spans 14 amino acids. Trimming pared 3 bases from V and 8 bases from J, leaving 14 bases between. In nucleotides, the CDR3 is TGTGCCAGCAGTTTGGGGCCGTCGTACGATGAGCAGTTCTTC. Amino acids: CASSLGPSYDEQFF.

The chain carries TRBV7-9 and TRBJ1-2, with D unclear. This CDR3 has 13 residues. Germline V gene lookup returns CDR1 SEHNR and CDR2 FQNEAQ (reference sequence). The CDR3 here is CASRRQASDGYTF. The CDR3 DNA reads as TGTGCTTCGCGGAGGCAGGCTTCAGATGGCTACACCTTC.

Only a few counts were recorded for this clonotype. The rearrangement uses TRBV12-3 or TRBV12-4 and TRBJ2-6, with unresolved D. The V and J ends lost 1 base and 1 base respectively, with 14 bases between them. This CDR3 is 18 amino acids long. This chain's CDR3 is CASSLGLSGRSGANVLTF. CDR3 DNA sequence: TGTGCCAGCAGTTTAGGCTTGTCCGGCAGGTCTGGGGCCAACGTCCTGACTTTC.

Comments on this clonotype: A much larger clonotype is one base distant, so this may be a read error. V usage is TRBV9 and J usage is TRBJ2-2; 9 bases agree with TRBD1. Germline V CDR1 and CDR2: SGDLS, YYNGEE. The CDR3 has 17 residues. The CDR3 reads CTSSVPRQGANTGELFF. The CDR3 DNA is TGTACCAGCAGCGTTCCCCGACAGGGGGCGAACACCGGGGAGCTGTTTTTT.

The sample holds many counts of this clonotype. V is TRBV28 and J is TRBJ2-7, with a weak D call TRBD2 (5 bases). There are 11 residues in the CDR3. The germline gives CDR1 MDHEN, CDR2 SYDVKM. V was pared by 11 bases and J by 3 bases, with 11 bases between. DNA of the CDR3: TGTGCCTGCGCGGGCAACTACGAGCAGTACTTC. It yields the protein CACAGNYEQYF.

This clonotype was detected a few times. This sequence joins TRBV7-2 and TRBJ2-5, with D possibly TRBD2 on 5 matching bases. This CDR3 is 13 amino acids long. The V gene lost 4 bases and the J gene lost 4 bases, with 10 bases spanning the gap. Looked up from germline, CDR1 is SGHTA and CDR2 is FQGNSA. The CDR3 loop is CASSYLGGETQYF. DNA for the CDR3: TGTGCCAGCAGCTATTTAGGAGGAGAGACCCAGTACTTC.

This clonotype has at least ten counts. The chain links TRBV20-1 to TRBJ1-1, with 7 nucleotides matching TRBD1. Germline CDR1 and CDR2: DFQATT and SNEGSKA (reference sequence). This CDR3 contains 16 residues. The V and J ends lost 5 bases and 4 bases, in that order; junction bases with no gene match: 16. The CDR3 protein is CSARSPTGEVGTEAFF. The CDR3 region has the DNA TGCAGTGCTCGAAGCCCAACAGGGGAGGTAGGCACTGAAGCTTTCTTT.

This clonotype occurred many times. The chain combines TRBV6-1 with TRBJ2-1; 11 bases fit TRBD2. V gave up 5 bases and J gave up 6 bases; unmatched junction bases: 6. Looked up from germline, CDR1 is MNHNS and CDR2 is SASEGT. CDR3 length equals 15 residues. The DNA of the CDR3 is TGTGCCAGCAGTACGGGACTAGCGGACATCAATGAGCAGTTCTTC. Its translation is CASSTGLADINEQFF.

The count of this clonotype is one. This chain links TRBV28 with TRBJ1-1, with D unresolved. CDR1 is MDHEN and CDR2 is SYDVKM in the germline V gene. V gave up 4 bases and J gave up 8 bases, with 17 bases separating them. The CDR3 has 14 amino acids. This chain's CDR3 is CASSSLYEGTEAFF. CDR3 DNA: TGTGCCAGCAGTTCCCTATACGAAGGAACCGAAGCTTTCTTT.

The J gene is TRBJ2-1, the V gene TRBV27; D not certain. Germline V gene lookup returns CDR1 MNHEY and CDR2 SMNVEV (reference sequence). Trimming took 5 bases from V and 6 from J, leaving 17 bases between them. This CDR3 contains 15 residues. This CDR3 reads CASSLRAHLSNEQFF. In DNA, the CDR3 is TGTGCCAGCAGTCTACGGGCCCACCTTTCCAATGAGCAGTTCTTC.

There are many counts of this clonotype. The chain is built from TRBV7-8 and TRBJ2-7; tentative D call: TRBD1 (6 bases). The CDR3 contains 16 residues. Germline V lookup: CDR1 SGHVS, CDR2 FQNEAQ. V was clipped by 5 bases and J by 4 bases, with 21 bases between them. The CDR3 region has the DNA TGTGCCAGCAGCCTCAGGGGTGGACGGACCTCATACGAGCAGTACTTC. Encoded protein: CASSLRGGRTSYEQYF. The full variable domain, completed using reference TRBV7-8 and TRBJ2-7, is GAGVSQSPRYKVAKRGQDVALRCDPISGHVSLFWYQQALGQGPEFLTYFQNEAQLDKSGLPSDRFFAERPEGSVSTLKIQRTQQEDSAVYLCASSLRGGRTSYEQYFGPGTRLTVT.

This clonotype was observed at least ten times. The rearrangement uses TRBV2 and TRBJ2-2, with a weak D call TRBD1 (6 bases). Trimming shortened V by 5 bases and J by 4 bases, and 17 bases separated the two germline ends. The CDR3 consists of 16 residues. From germline, CDR1 is SNHLY and CDR2 FYNNEI. The CDR3 spells CASSSQSRGFTGELFF. For the CDR3, the DNA is TGTGCCAGCAGTTCTCAATCCAGGGGATTCACCGGGGAGCTGTTTTTT.

This chain links TRBV30 with TRBJ1-1, with a possible D match to TRBD1 (6 bases). The ends were cut back, 0 bases at V and 1 base at J, with 12 bases in the middle. This CDR3 comprises 15 residues. In germline, CDR1 is GTSNPN, CDR2 SVGIG (reference sequence). The CDR3 region is CAWSVFGTRNTEAFF. CDR3 nucleotide sequence: TGTGCCTGGAGTGTTTTCGGGACACGGAACACTGAAGCTTTCTTT.

This clonotype appeared many times. The rearrangement joins TRBV29-1 to TRBJ2-1; 7 bases align to TRBD2. Germline loops: CDR1 SQVTM, CDR2 ANQGSEA. The trim removed 1 base at V and 3 bases at J, leaving 12 bases unmatched. The CDR3 covers 17 residues. The chain's CDR3 is CSVEVQHTPGGYNEQFF. Written as DNA, the CDR3 is TGCAGCGTTGAAGTTCAACACACACCGGGAGGCTACAATGAGCAGTTCTTC.

There are a few counts of this clonotype. The chain employs TRBV7-3 and TRBJ2-2; TRBD2 is a possible D gene (5 bases). The ends were cut back, 1 base at V and 2 bases at J, with 8 bases in the middle. CDR3 length equals 15 residues. Germline V CDR1 and CDR2: SGHTA, FQGTGA. The CDR3 bases are TGTGCCAGCAGCTTAAATTCGGGAAACACCGGGGAGCTGTTTTTT. Translating it yields CASSLNSGNTGELFF.

This clonotype was seen a few times. The chain combines TRBV24-1 with TRBJ2-2; maybe TRBD1 (5 bases). The V gene's germline CDR1 is KGHDR and CDR2 SFDVKD. Trimming pared 4 bases from V and 3 bases from J, leaving 14 bases between. The CDR3 covers 16 residues. The CDR3 nucleotides read TGTGCCACCAGTGACCCTACAGGCGGTGACACCGGGGAGCTGTTTTTT. It translates to CATSDPTGGDTGELFF.

The chain links TRBV7-3 to TRBJ1-2; D gene unclear. Germline CDR1 SGHTA, CDR2 FQGTGA. V was clipped by 8 bases and J by 6 bases, with 16 bases between them. This CDR3 region has 13 residues. The CDR3 DNA reads TGTGCCAGCTCCGACGGCGGGAGACATGGCTACACCTTC. It is translated as CASSDGGRHGYTF.

This clonotype was counted many times. The chain carries TRBV11-2 and TRBJ2-1; D gene uncertain. CDR1 is SGHAT, CDR2 FQNNGV, per germline. Trimming removed 5 bases from V and 6 bases from J, with 11 bases in between. The length of the CDR3 is 13 residues. The CDR3 spells CASSPRLSNEQFF. The DNA for the CDR3 is TGTGCCAGCAGCCCTAGACTCTCCAATGAGCAGTTCTTC.

This sequence joins TRBV6-5 and TRBJ2-2, with D unresolved. This CDR3 contains 16 residues. The germline CDR1 and CDR2 sequences are MNHEY and SVGAGI. Trimming cost V 2 bases and J 4 bases, with 14 bases left between them. The CDR3 sequence is CASSYTAFSATGELFF. CDR3 nucleotide sequence: TGTGCCAGCAGTTACACGGCCTTTTCGGCCACCGGGGAGCTGTTTTTT.

This clonotype came up many times. The rearrangement links TRBV3-1 to TRBJ2-1; D unresolved. Per the germline V gene, CDR1 is LGHDT and CDR2 is YNNKEL (reference sequence). V was shortened by 1 base and J by 9 bases, with 10 bases between the two germline ends. The CDR3 totals 13 residues. CDR3 DNA: TGTGCCAGCAGCCAAGGAACGTTGGCTGAGCAGTTCTTC. This encodes CASSQGTLAEQFF.